One sample yielded the 22 T cell receptor beta chains listed below, sequenced in a study of blood T cell repertoires in COVID-19. The data were produced by immunoSEQ multiplex PCR, yet TCRdb's version contains in-frame clones alone and is incomplete. The table lists 210,000 or so clones, under 85% of them singletons. Sequencing input: peripheral blood. These receptor sequences come from a woman older than 75 with COVID-19, enrolled during active disease.

V gene TRBV11-2 combines with J gene TRBJ1-2, with D possibly being TRBD1 (5 bases). This CDR3 region has 13 residues. V lost 1 base, J lost 8 bases, and 11 bases lay in between. Looked up from germline, CDR1 is SGHAT and CDR2 is FQNNGV. The CDR3 bases are TGTGCCAGCAGCTTAGGCCAAGCAGGGGGCTACACCTTC. Its translation: CASSLGQAGGYTF.

In this sample, this clone turned up a few times. This chain joins TRBV2 and TRBJ1-5; no reliable D call. V dropped 7 bases and J dropped 3 bases, with 13 bases sitting between them. This CDR3 contains 14 residues. Germline V gives CDR1 SNHLY, CDR2 FYNNEI. CDR3 in amino acids: CASTTEKANQPQHF. In nucleotides, the CDR3 is TGTGCCAGCACAACAGAAAAGGCCAATCAGCCCCAGCATTTT.

The chain is built from TRBV2 and TRBJ1-1; 7 bases fit TRBD1. The V gene end was trimmed by 7 bases and the J gene end by 6 bases; junction bases not matched to a gene: 8. The CDR3 spans 13 residues. From germline, CDR1 is SNHLY and CDR2 FYNNEI. The CDR3 sequence is CASTLDRAPEAFF. CDR3 coding DNA: TGTGCCAGCACCCTAGACAGGGCCCCTGAAGCTTTCTTT.

This chain links TRBV27 with TRBJ2-7; TRBD2 might be the D (5 bases). CDR3 length: 15 residues. In germline, CDR1 is MNHEY, CDR2 SMNVEV (reference sequence). The V end lost 5 bases, the J end lost 0 bases, and 14 bases lay between the germline ends. The CDR3 is CASSGTRRVSYEQYF. CDR3 DNA: TGTGCCAGCAGTGGTACGCGGCGGGTCTCCTACGAGCAGTACTTC.

This chain connects TRBV11-2 to TRBJ2-2; 8 bases are shared with TRBD2. Per germline, CDR1 SGHAT and CDR2 FQNNGV. The V segment lost 1 base and the J segment 3 bases; nucleotides outside the gene matches: 10. The CDR3 is 18 amino acids. Here the CDR3 reads CASSLGRVAGGDTGELFF. DNA for the CDR3: TGTGCCAGCAGCTTAGGCCGCGTCGCGGGGGGCGACACCGGGGAGCTGTTTTTT.

This chain links TRBV28 with TRBJ2-1; 9 bases are a match to TRBD1. Germline V gene data show CDR1 as MDHEN and CDR2 as SYDVKM. The junction had 7 bases not matched to a gene; V was cut back by 4 bases and J by 6 bases. This CDR3 spans 15 amino acids. CDR3 loop: CASSYSGTGSNEQFF. DNA of the CDR3: TGTGCCAGCAGTTATTCCGGGACAGGGAGCAATGAGCAGTTCTTC.

The gene calls are TRBV15 and TRBJ1-1; D might be TRBD1 (6 bases). From germline, CDR1 is LNHNV and CDR2 YYDKDF (reference sequence). This CDR3 has 13 amino acids. V was pared by 4 bases and J by 0 bases, with 6 bases between. CDR3 residues: CATSTGVNTEAFF. CDR3 nucleotide sequence: TGTGCCACCAGCACAGGGGTGAACACTGAAGCTTTCTTT.

The rearrangement joins TRBV7-3 to TRBJ1-2; 9 bases are a match to TRBD1. V shed 8 bases, J shed 4 bases, and the junction held 5 bases outside the gene matches. The CDR3 consists of 13 residues. The germline V gene encodes CDR1 SGHTA and CDR2 FQGTGA. The DNA for the CDR3 is TGTGCCAGCCCGGGACAGGGTCTCTATGGCTACACCTTC. It is translated as CASPGQGLYGYTF.

V is TRBV3-1 (or the pseudogene TRBV3-2) and J is TRBJ2-3; maybe TRBD2 (5 bases). Germline lookup yields CDR1 LGHDT and CDR2 YNNKEL (reference sequence). Trimming left V 1 base short and J 6 bases short, with 20 bases between. The CDR3 spans 17 residues. Written as DNA, the CDR3 is TGTGCCAGCAGCCAAGTGGCGACCACCGAGGGTTCGGATACGCAGTATTTT. Encoded protein: CASSQVATTEGSDTQYF.

The CDR3 bases are TGTGCCAGCAGCTTTGTTACAGGGCAAGAGACCCAGTACTTC. This gives the protein CASSFVTGQETQYF. The rearrangement joins TRBV7-9 to TRBJ2-5, with D possibly TRBD1 on 6 matching bases. CDR1 and CDR2 (germline): SEHNR, FQNEAQ (reference sequence). This CDR3 is built from 14 residues. The V end was cut by 3 bases, the J end by 2 bases, with 10 bases between. Looking up the rest from reference TRBV7-9 and TRBJ2-5 gives the full variable domain: DTGVSQNPRHKITKRGQNVTFRCDPISEHNRLYWYRQTLGQGPEFLTYFQNEAQLEKSRLLSDRFSAERPKGSFSTLEIQRTEQGDSAMYLCASSFVTGQETQYFGPGTRLLVL.

The count of this clone is one. The chain is built from TRBV19 and TRBJ2-7, with 7 bases that match TRBD2. V gave up 3 bases and J gave up 4 bases; unmatched junction bases: 9. The germline V gene has CDR1 LNHDA and CDR2 SQIVND (reference sequence). The CDR3 loop spans 15 amino acids. CDR3 in DNA: TGTGCCAGTAGTATCTACGTGGGAGGGGAATACGAGCAGTACTTC. This encodes CASSIYVGGEYEQYF.

A word on this clone: At one end, the junction sequence differs from germline, possibly due to a read error. The V and J genes are TRBV18 and TRBJ2-3, with D unclear. CDR1 is KGHSH, CDR2 LQKENI, per germline. This CDR3 comprises 13 residues. This CDR3 is CASSPVGSGVGFF. The CDR3 nucleotides read TGTGCCAGCTCACCAGTTGGATCGGGTGTAGGTTTTTTT.

This chain links TRBV6-5 with TRBJ1-4; D uncertain. Trimming took off 2 bases at V and 3 bases at J, with 7 bases between the two ends. This CDR3 comprises 14 residues. CDR1 and CDR2 (germline): MNHEY, SVGAGI. The DNA for the CDR3 is TGTGCCAGCAGTTACAACCGGGCTAATGAAAAACTGTTTTTT. It yields the protein CASSYNRANEKLFF.

This chain joins TRBV15 and TRBJ1-3; D is perhaps TRBD1 (6 bases). From germline, CDR1 is LNHNV and CDR2 YYDKDF (reference sequence). The CDR3 runs 17 residues. Trimming shortened V by 1 base and J by 3 bases, and 16 bases separated the two germline ends. The CDR3 reads CATSRGAGVYFGNTIYF. The DNA of the CDR3 is TGTGCCACCAGCAGAGGAGCAGGGGTTTACTTTGGAAACACCATATATTTT.

V usage is TRBV2 and J usage is TRBJ1-2, with 8 bases identical to TRBD1. This CDR3 has 14 residues. From germline, CDR1 is SNHLY and CDR2 FYNNEI. The V gene end was trimmed by 3 bases and the J gene end by 7 bases; junction bases not matched to a gene: 7. The DNA of the CDR3 is TGTGCCAGCAGTGACTACAGGGGGGTGAGTGGCTACACCTTC. This sequence encodes CASSDYRGVSGYTF.

In its sample, this clone is medium-sized (0.01 to 0.1%). The rearrangement joins TRBV7-9 to TRBJ2-7, with 7 nucleotides matching TRBD1. Looked up from germline, CDR1 is SEHNR and CDR2 is FQNEAQ (reference sequence). The CDR3 covers 14 residues. Trimming removed 4 bases from V and 3 bases from J; junction bases left unmatched: 6. The CDR3 is CASSYSGQDYEQYF. The DNA for the CDR3 is TGTGCCAGCAGCTACTCTGGACAGGACTACGAGCAGTACTTC.

The chain has TRBV4-1 and TRBJ2-3; a possible D gene is TRBD1 (6 bases). This CDR3 is built from 14 residues. The germline gives CDR1 MGHRA, CDR2 YSYEKL. V dropped 1 base and J dropped 3 bases, with 8 bases sitting between them. The CDR3 sequence is CASSQGDTTDTQYF. DNA for the CDR3: TGCGCCAGCAGCCAAGGGGACACAACAGATACGCAGTATTTT.

This chain uses TRBV3-1 (or the pseudogene TRBV3-2) with TRBJ1-1, with TRBD1 as a possible D gene (6 bases). V lost 4 bases to trimming and J lost 1 base, with 10 bases between them. Germline CDR1 is LGHDT and CDR2 is YNNKEL (reference sequence). The CDR3 runs 14 residues. The CDR3 DNA is TGTGCCAGCAGCCCCTCGGACAGGAACACTGAAGCTTTCTTT. Its translation: CASSPSDRNTEAFF.

The V gene is TRBV5-1, the J gene TRBJ2-3; 7 nucleotides line up with TRBD1. The CDR3 length is 15 residues. In germline, CDR1 is SGHRS, CDR2 YFSETQ. The ends lost 4 bases at V and 3 bases at J; junction bases unmatched: 8. The CDR3 spells CASSGQVKGTDTQYF. The CDR3 DNA reads TGCGCCAGCAGCGGACAGGTGAAGGGGACAGATACGCAGTATTTT.

This rearrangement joins TRBV20-1 to TRBJ1-1, with D uncertain. Per germline, CDR1 DFQATT and CDR2 SNEGSKA (reference sequence). This CDR3 is 14 amino acids long. The V end was cut by 3 bases, the J end by 6 bases, with 17 bases between. CDR3 in DNA: TGCAGTGCTAGTTTCTCCTCCGCTCTAGCTGAAGCTTTCTTT. Its translation is CSASFSSALAEAFF.

In this sample, this clone turned up a few times. The gene calls are TRBV6-6 and TRBJ1-2; D gene unclear. CDR1 MNHNY and CDR2 SVGAGI come from the germline V gene (reference sequence). V was trimmed by 2 bases and J by 7 bases, leaving 11 bases between them. The CDR3 is 13 residues long. The chain's CDR3 is CASSYGAGSGYTF. The CDR3 DNA reads TGTGCCAGCAGTTACGGCGCAGGCTCTGGCTACACCTTC.

The rearrangement links TRBV2 to TRBJ1-1, with 8 bases fitting TRBD1. CDR3 length: 15 residues. Per the germline V gene, CDR1 is SNHLY and CDR2 is FYNNEI. Trimming removed 9 bases from V and 2 bases from J; junction bases left unmatched: 11. The DNA for the CDR3 is TGTGCCAGGGATACAGGGGGGAGTAGAAACACTGAAGCTTTCTTT. Amino acid sequence: CARDTGGSRNTEAFF.